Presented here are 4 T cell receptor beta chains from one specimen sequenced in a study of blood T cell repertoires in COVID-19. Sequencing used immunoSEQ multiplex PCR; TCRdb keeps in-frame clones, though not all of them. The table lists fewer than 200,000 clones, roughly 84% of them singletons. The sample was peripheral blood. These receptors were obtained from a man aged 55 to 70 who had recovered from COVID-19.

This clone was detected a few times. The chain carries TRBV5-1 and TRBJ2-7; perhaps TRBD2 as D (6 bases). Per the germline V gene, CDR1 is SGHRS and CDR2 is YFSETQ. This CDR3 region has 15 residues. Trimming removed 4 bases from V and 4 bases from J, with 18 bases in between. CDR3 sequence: CASSTGTSDLYEQYF. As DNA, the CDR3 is TGCGCCAGCAGCACCGGGACTTCTGACCTTTACGAGCAGTACTTC.

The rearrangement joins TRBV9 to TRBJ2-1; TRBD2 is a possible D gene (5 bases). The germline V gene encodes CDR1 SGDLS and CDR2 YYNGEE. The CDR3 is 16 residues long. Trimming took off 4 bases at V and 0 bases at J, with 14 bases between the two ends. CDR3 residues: CASSSRLTSSYNEQFF. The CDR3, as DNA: TGTGCCAGCAGCTCTCGACTTACTAGCTCCTACAATGAGCAGTTCTTC.

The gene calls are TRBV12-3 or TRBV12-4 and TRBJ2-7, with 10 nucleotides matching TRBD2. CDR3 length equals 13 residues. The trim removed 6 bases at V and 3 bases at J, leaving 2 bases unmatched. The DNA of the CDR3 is TGTGCCAGCAGACCTAGCGGGGGCTACGAGCAGTACTTC. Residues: CASRPSGGYEQYF.

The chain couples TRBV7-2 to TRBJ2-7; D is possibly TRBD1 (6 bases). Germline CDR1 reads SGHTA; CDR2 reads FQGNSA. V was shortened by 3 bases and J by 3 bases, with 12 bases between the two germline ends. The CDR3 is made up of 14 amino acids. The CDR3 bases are TGTGCCAGCAGCTTTTCAGGACAGAACTACGAGCAGTACTTC. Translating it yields CASSFSGQNYEQYF.